This record looks at one T cell receptor beta chain sequence and its context. This specimen belongs to a study of shared clonotypes between healthy human individuals. The data were produced by immunoSEQ multiplex PCR, yet TCRdb's version contains in-frame clones alone and is incomplete. The repertoire holds approximately 2.1 million clones, with 93% as singletons. CDR3 size: 16 residues. V was shortened by 3 bases and J by 2 bases, with 14 bases between the two germline ends. Germline V gene sequence: CDR1 KGHSH, CDR2 LQKENI. This clonotype originated in a man younger than 30 in good health. Some clones in this sample may be carry-over from other donors' samples. Material: naive CD4+ T cells from PBMCs. The subset denotes: CD45RA+ positively selected. V gene TRBV18 combines with J gene TRBJ1-5, with a tentative D call TRBD1 (6 bases). The CDR3 sequence is CASSPNRVDGNQPQHF. The CDR3 coding sequence is TGTGCCAGCTCACCTAACAGGGTTGATGGCAATCAGCCCCAGCATTTT.